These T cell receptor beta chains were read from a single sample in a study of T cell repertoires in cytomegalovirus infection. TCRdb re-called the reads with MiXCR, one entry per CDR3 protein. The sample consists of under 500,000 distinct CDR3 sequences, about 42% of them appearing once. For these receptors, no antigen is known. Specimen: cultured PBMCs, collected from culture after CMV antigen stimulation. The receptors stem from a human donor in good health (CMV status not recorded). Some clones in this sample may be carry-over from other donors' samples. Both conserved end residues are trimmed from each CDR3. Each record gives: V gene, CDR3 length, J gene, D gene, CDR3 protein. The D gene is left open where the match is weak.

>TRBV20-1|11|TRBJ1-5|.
SAGRGQNQPQH
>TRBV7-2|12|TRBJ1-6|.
ASALSGQNSPLH
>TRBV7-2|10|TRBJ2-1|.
ASSLMRNEQF
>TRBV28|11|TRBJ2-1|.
ASQGRARSEQF
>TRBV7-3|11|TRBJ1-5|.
ASSLQGGQPQH
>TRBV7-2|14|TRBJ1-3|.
ASSGMGPNSGNTIY
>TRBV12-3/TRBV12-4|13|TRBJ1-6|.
ASSPGRFRNSPLH
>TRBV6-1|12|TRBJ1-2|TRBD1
ASSPTGQGFGYT
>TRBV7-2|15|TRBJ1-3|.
ASSPRGGVGSGNTIY
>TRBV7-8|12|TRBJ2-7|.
ASSPRRVRHEQY
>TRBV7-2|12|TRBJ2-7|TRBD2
ASSSIAGGYEQY
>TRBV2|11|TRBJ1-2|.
ASIGESAYGYT
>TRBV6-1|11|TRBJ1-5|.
ATPGGLNQPQH
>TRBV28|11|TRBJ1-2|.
ASSLSQSYGYT
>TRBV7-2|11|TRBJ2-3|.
ASSFKITDTQY
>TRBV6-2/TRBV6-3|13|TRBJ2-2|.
ASSYPPLAAGELF
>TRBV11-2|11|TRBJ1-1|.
ASSPFGNTEAF
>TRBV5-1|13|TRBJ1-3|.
ASSESVGAGNTIY
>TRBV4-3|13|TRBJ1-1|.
ASSQDNVENTEAF
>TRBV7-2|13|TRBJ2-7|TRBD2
ASSLVGEGSFEQY
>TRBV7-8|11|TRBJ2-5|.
ASSSTHQETQY
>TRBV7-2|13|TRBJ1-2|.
ASSLALGGSHGYT